Listed below are T cell receptor beta chains from one sample, sequenced in a study of high-grade serous ovarian cancer treatment subgroups. Profiled with immunoSEQ multiplex PCR; TCRdb holds only in-frame clones, not every one. The repertoire has approximately 36,000 clones, 79% of them found once; the top ten carry about 3.3%. The sequenced sample consisted of tumor tissue. These receptors all come from a human donor with high-grade serous ovarian cancer. Both conserved end residues are part of each CDR3. A D gene is named only where the DNA matches it firmly. Only part of the rows carry a size: once, few, many, or a class if the clone is expanded.

v_call	j_call	d_call	clone_size	cdr3_aa	cdr3_nt
TRBV6-6	TRBJ2-7	.	.	CASSYSRTTLSYEQYF	TGTGCCAGCAGTTACTCGAGGACTACCCTCTCCTACGAGCAGTACTTC
TRBV11-3	TRBJ2-6	.	once	CASSSRVSGANVLTF	TGTGCCAGCAGCTCGCGGGTCTCTGGGGCCAACGTCCTGACTTTC
TRBV7-2	TRBJ2-5	.	.	CASSPPPSQETQYF	TGTGCCAGCAGCCCTCCCCCCAGCCAGGAGACCCAGTACTTC
TRBV15	TRBJ2-3	TRBD2	.	CATSREVGYTQYF	TGTGCCACCAGCCGGGAGGTCGGCTATACGCAGTATTTT
TRBV7-3	TRBJ1-1	.	few	CASSLTGTTEAFF	TGTGCCAGCAGCTTAACTGGGACCACTGAAGCTTTCTTT
TRBV28	TRBJ1-4	.	.	CASSLRRGPGLETLFF	TGTGCCAGCAGTTTAAGGAGGGGACCGGGCCTCGAGACGCTGTTTTTT
TRBV28	TRBJ1-4	.	.	CASSLGQPRSDEKLFF	TGTGCCAGCAGTTTAGGGCAGCCGAGGTCGGATGAAAAACTGTTTTTT
TRBV7-9	TRBJ2-2	TRBD2	.	CASSFGRAAQELFF	TGTGCCAGCAGCTTCGGGAGGGCCGCTCAGGAGCTGTTTTTT
TRBV19	TRBJ1-5	.	.	CASSIDPLALVRSNQPQHF	TGTGCCAGTAGTATAGATCCCCTGGCTCTGGTCAGAAGCAATCAGCCCCAGCATTTT
TRBV29-1	TRBJ2-5	.	.	CSVEGQGGETQYF	TGCAGCGTTGAAGGACAGGGAGGAGAGACCCAGTACTTC
TRBV9	TRBJ1-1	.	few	CASTPIWGQDEAFF	TGTGCCAGCACCCCCATCTGGGGGCAGGATGAAGCTTTCTTT
TRBV5-8	TRBJ1-4	TRBD1	.	CASSLGDRVGTNEKLFF	TGTGCCAGCAGCTTAGGGGACAGGGTTGGCACTAATGAAAAACTGTTTTTT
TRBV5-1	TRBJ2-6	.	.	CASSLGQAGANVLTF	TGCGCCAGCAGCTTGGGGCAGGCTGGGGCCAACGTCCTGACTTTC
TRBV19	TRBJ2-2	.	.	CASSPTGLGELFF	TGTGCCAGTAGTCCAACAGGGCTCGGGGAGCTGTTTTTT
TRBV28	TRBJ2-5	TRBD1	.	CASSRLTGSGETQYF	TGTGCCAGCAGCCGATTGACAGGGTCAGGAGAGACCCAGTACTTC
TRBV7-9	TRBJ1-3	.	.	CASSQPRGTGNTIYF	TGTGCCAGCAGCCAGCCCCGTGGGACTGGAAACACCATATATTTT
TRBV6-1	TRBJ1-4	.	.	CASDYEIPGGKLFF	TGTGCCAGCGATTACGAGATCCCCGGGGGGAAACTGTTTTTT
TRBV6-5	TRBJ2-6	.	few	CASRRGRGANVLTF	TGTGCCAGCCGTCGAGGCCGTGGGGCCAACGTCCTGACTTTC
TRBV5-5	TRBJ1-1	.	.	CASSSTTGYTEAFF	TGTGCCAGCAGCTCGACGACGGGGTACACTGAAGCTTTCTTT
TRBV7-3	TRBJ2-5	.	.	CASSPQGGAETQYF	TGTGCCAGCAGCCCTCAAGGAGGCGCGGAGACCCAGTACTTC
TRBV6-1	TRBJ1-2	.	.	CASSEYRKAAPGHPYGYTF	TGTGCCAGCAGTGAATATAGGAAGGCGGCGCCTGGGCACCCCTATGGCTACACCTTC
TRBV19	TRBJ1-5	TRBD1	.	CASKTKQGGNQPQHF	TGTGCCAGTAAGACCAAACAGGGGGGGAATCAGCCCCAGCATTTT
TRBV5-4	TRBJ2-5	.	.	CASSFPDWGKETQYF	TGTGCCAGCAGCTTTCCAGACTGGGGGAAAGAGACCCAGTACTTC
TRBV10-3	TRBJ1-5	.	once	CAIRGEGSGPQHF	TGTGCCATCAGGGGGGAGGGGAGTGGGCCCCAGCATTTT
TRBV7-8	TRBJ2-3	.	.	CASSLLGRSGSTDTQYF	TGTGCCAGCAGCTTACTCGGTCGGAGCGGGTCTACAGATACGCAGTATTTT
TRBV6-5	TRBJ1-2	.	once	CASSPPGGTNYGYTF	TGTGCCAGCAGTCCCCCGGGGGGTACTAACTATGGCTACACCTTC
TRBV11-1	TRBJ2-7	.	.	CASSLSREYEQYF	TGTGCCAGCAGCTTAAGCCGGGAATACGAGCAGTACTTC
TRBV6-5	TRBJ2-7	.	.	CASSYTRARAKEQYF	TGTGCCAGCAGTTATACACGGGCCAGGGCAAAAGAGCAGTACTTC
TRBV5-6	TRBJ2-1	.	.	CASSLRNEQFF	TGTGCCAGCAGCTTGAGGAATGAGCAGTTCTTC
TRBV7-2	TRBJ2-7	TRBD1	once	CASSSGTGINEQYF	TGTGCCAGCAGTTCCGGGACAGGGATAAACGAGCAGTACTTC
TRBV25-1	TRBJ2-7	.	few	CASSFKSSYEQYF	TGTGCCAGCAGTTTCAAGAGCTCCTACGAGCAGTACTTC
TRBV28	TRBJ1-2	TRBD1	.	CASIPGQSYGYTF	TGTGCCAGCATTCCGGGACAGAGCTATGGCTACACCTTC
TRBV28	TRBJ2-7	.	.	CASNEQDSYEQYF	TGTGCCAGCAATGAACAGGATTCCTACGAGCAGTACTTC
TRBV30	TRBJ2-1	.	.	CAWGGQGNEQFF	TGTGCCTGGGGGGGTCAGGGTAATGAGCAGTTCTTC
TRBV10-3	TRBJ1-1	TRBD1	once	CAISVGQGVITEAFF	TGTGCCATCAGTGTGGGACAGGGAGTGATCACTGAAGCTTTCTTT
TRBV7-3	TRBJ1-2	.	.	CASSLNWGIGYTF	TGTGCCAGCAGCTTAAATTGGGGGATTGGCTACACCTTC
TRBV6-1	TRBJ2-3	TRBD1	.	CARGQDGTDTQYF	TGTGCCAGAGGACAGGACGGAACAGATACGCAGTATTTT
TRBV21-1	TRBJ2-3	.	.	CASSKKGTPQIHTQYF	TGTGCCAGCAGCAAAAAAGGGACCCCCCAGATTCATACGCAGTATTTT
TRBV7-8	TRBJ1-3	.	.	CASSLPSDNTIYF	TGTGCCAGCAGCTTACCGTCTGATAACACCATATATTTT
TRBV25-1	TRBJ1-2	.	.	CASSEIDKYYGYTF	TGTGCCAGCAGTGAAATAGACAAGTACTATGGCTACACCTTC
TRBV27	TRBJ1-1	.	.	CASSLGGPNTEAFF	TGTGCCAGCAGTTTGGGGGGCCCAAACACTGAAGCTTTCTTT
TRBV5-1	TRBJ2-5	.	.	CASSLPDTAETQYF	TGCGCCAGCAGCTTGCCCGATACCGCGGAGACCCAGTACTTC
TRBV28	TRBJ1-1	.	.	CASSPHGARTEAFF	TGTGCCAGCAGTCCTCACGGGGCTCGGACTGAAGCTTTCTTT
TRBV7-2	TRBJ2-7	TRBD1	.	CASSPLTGVYEQYF	TGTGCCAGCAGCCCACTGACAGGGGTCTACGAGCAGTACTTC
TRBV5-5	TRBJ2-5	.	.	CASSLDEGWETQYF	TGTGCCAGCAGCTTGGATGAGGGTTGGGAGACCCAGTACTTC
TRBV29-1	TRBJ2-3	.	.	CSVESGFEDSTDTQYF	TGCAGCGTTGAAAGTGGGTTTGAGGATTCCACAGATACGCAGTATTTT
TRBV19	TRBJ1-5	.	.	CASSRRGYSNQPQHF	TGTGCCAGTAGTCGGCGGGGATATAGCAATCAGCCCCAGCATTTT
TRBV7-2	TRBJ2-1	.	.	CASSSYTVNEQFF	TGTGCCAGCAGCTCGTACACTGTCAATGAGCAGTTCTTC
TRBV7-2	TRBJ2-1	.	.	CASSYPGHPLEQFF	TGTGCCAGCAGCTACCCGGGTCACCCCTTAGAGCAGTTCTTC